Below, 15 T cell receptor beta chains from the same sample are listed, as sequenced in a study of shared T cell receptors in the human thymus. TCRdb's copy holds only in-frame clones and misses some; the assay was immunoSEQ multiplex PCR. Seen here are about 660,000 clones, approximately 87% observed once, and the top ten hold 0.008% to 0.011%. These same data were also listed under a study on human thymus T cells.

Source material: thymocytes. Receptor source: a boy under two years old with a congenital heart defect.

The chain combines TRBV11-2 with TRBJ2-1; D gene unclear. V was trimmed by 0 bases and J by 8 bases, leaving 8 bases between them. In germline, CDR1 is SGHAT, CDR2 FQNNGV. CDR3 length: 13 residues. CDR3: CASSLECSDEQFF. The CDR3 nucleotides read TGTGCCAGCAGCTTAGAGTGTTCCGATGAGCAGTTCTTC.

This chain links TRBV19 with TRBJ2-2, with a weak D call TRBD2 (8 bases). Germline V gene lookup returns CDR1 LNHDA and CDR2 SQIVND (reference sequence). The CDR3 has 18 residues. Trimming cost V 5 bases and J 3 bases, with 22 bases left between them. CDR3 in amino acids: CASSVDRPGAGDTGELFF. The CDR3 coding sequence is TGTGCCAGTAGTGTGGACAGGCCTGGAGCGGGAGACACCGGGGAGCTGTTTTTT.

The chain couples TRBV2 to TRBJ2-3; tentative D call: TRBD1 (7 bases). The germline V and J ends were trimmed by 5 bases and 0 bases, with 12 bases remaining between them. CDR3 length: 15 amino acids. Germline lookup yields CDR1 SNHLY and CDR2 FYNNEI. The CDR3 DNA reads TGTGCCAGCAGTCAGGGGGACTCTAGCACAGATACGCAGTATTTT. Its translation is CASSQGDSSTDTQYF.

This clone was seen a few times. The CDR3 coding sequence is TGTGCCAGCAGTTCCCCCCTCCGGGAGAGCTCCTACGAGCAGTACTTC. Its protein product is CASSSPLRESSYEQYF. This chain connects TRBV28 to TRBJ2-7; tentatively, D is TRBD2 (6 bases). The CDR3 consists of 16 residues. Looked up from germline, CDR1 is MDHEN and CDR2 is SYDVKM. V lost 4 bases to trimming and J lost 0 bases, with 16 bases between them.

The rearrangement joins TRBV7-2 to TRBJ2-6; 10 nucleotides line up with TRBD2. With 5 bases clipped from V and 3 bases from J, the junction kept 13 bases outside the gene matches. This CDR3 has 19 amino acids. Germline V gene sequence: CDR1 SGHTA, CDR2 FQGNSA. The CDR3 sequence is CASSHFLAGAIFGANVLTF. The CDR3 nucleotides are TGTGCCAGCAGCCACTTTCTAGCGGGAGCGATCTTTGGGGCCAACGTCCTGACTTTC. Full variable domain (remainder filled in from reference TRBV7-2 and TRBJ2-6): GAGVSQSPSNKVTEKGKDVELRCDPISGHTALYWYRQSLGQGLEFLIYFQGNSAPDKSGLPSDRFSAERTGGSVSTLTIQRTQQEDSAVYLCASSHFLAGAIFGANVLTFGAGSRLTVL.

The J gene is TRBJ1-1, the V gene TRBV30; D is unresolved. The CDR3 runs to 13 residues. The germline V gene has CDR1 GTSNPN and CDR2 SVGIG (reference sequence). The germline V and J ends were trimmed by 1 base and 0 bases, with 6 bases remaining between them. The CDR3 sequence is CAWSARMNTEAFF. The CDR3 nucleotides are TGTGCCTGGAGTGCCAGGATGAACACTGAAGCTTTCTTT.

A remark on this clone: This sample also contains other DNA sequences that code for the same CDR3. The J gene is TRBJ2-5, the V gene TRBV11-2; D is perhaps TRBD1 (6 bases). The CDR3 is 13 residues long. Germline loops: CDR1 SGHAT, CDR2 FQNNGV. V was pared by 5 bases and J by 3 bases, with 10 bases between. The CDR3 DNA follows: TGTGCCAGCAGCCTTTACAGGGAAGAGACCCAGTACTTC. It specifies CASSLYREETQYF.

This clone was observed a handful of times. The chain recombines TRBV2 with TRBJ1-3; TRBD1 matches 8 bases. CDR3 size: 16 residues. The J segment lost 0 bases and the V segment lost 3 bases, leaving 4 bases of the junction unmatched. Germline values: CDR1 SNHLY, CDR2 FYNNEI. In nucleotides, the CDR3 is TGTGCCAGCAGTGATCGGACAGGGCTCTCTGGAAACACCATATATTTT. Translating gives CASSDRTGLSGNTIYF. Complete variable domain (other parts from reference TRBV2 and TRBJ1-3): EPEVTQTPSHQVTQMGQEVILRCVPISNHLYFYWYRQILGQKVEFLVSFYNNEISEKSEIFDDQFSVERPDGSNFTLKIRSTKLEDSAMYFCASSDRTGLSGNTIYFGEGSWLTVV.

The J gene is TRBJ1-5, the V gene TRBV6-5, with TRBD1 identical over 8 bases. The CDR3 is made up of 14 amino acids. Per the germline V gene, CDR1 is MNHEY and CDR2 is SVGAGI. V lost 6 bases to trimming and J lost 6 bases; unmatched junction nucleotides: 7. The CDR3 DNA reads TGTGCCAGCAGACGGACAGGGAAAGGTCAGCCCCAGCATTTT. As protein: CASRRTGKGQPQHF.

V is TRBV18 and J is TRBJ2-1, with a tentative D call TRBD1 (5 bases). There are 12 residues in the CDR3. V gave up 3 bases and J gave up 10 bases, with 10 bases separating them. CDR1 is KGHSH and CDR2 is LQKENI in the germline V gene. CDR3 amino acids: CASSPQGHEQFF. The CDR3 DNA reads TGTGCCAGCTCACCGCAGGGCCACGAGCAGTTCTTC.

This chain links TRBV4-3 with TRBJ2-7; TRBD2 matches 9 bases. The V segment lost 1 base and the J segment 5 bases; nucleotides outside the gene matches: 6. CDR1 and CDR2 from the germline V gene are LGHNA and YSLEER. The CDR3 length is 15 residues. The DNA for the CDR3 is TGCGCCAGCAGCCAAGCTAGCGGGATGGTGGACGAGCAGTACTTC. It encodes CASSQASGMVDEQYF.

About this clone: This CDR3 is also generated by other DNA sequences in the sample. The V gene is TRBV27, the J gene TRBJ2-7; 14 bases are a match to TRBD2. This CDR3 region has 15 residues. V dropped 5 bases and J dropped 3; count of bases not matched to a gene: 3. CDR1 is MNHEY and CDR2 is SMNVEV in the germline V gene (reference sequence). CDR3 protein: CASSLGTSGSYEQYF. CDR3 bases: TGTGCCAGCAGTCTAGGGACTAGCGGGAGCTACGAGCAGTACTTC.

The chain recombines TRBV5-4 with TRBJ2-7; 11 positions match TRBD2. Per the germline V gene, CDR1 is SGHNT and CDR2 is YYREEE (reference sequence). The V and J ends lost 3 bases and 6 bases, in that order; junction bases with no gene match: 11. The CDR3 extends over 16 amino acids. This CDR3 reads CASSSPTGLAGGEQYF. In nucleotides, the CDR3 is TGTGCCAGCAGCTCTCCCACCGGGCTAGCGGGAGGCGAGCAGTACTTC.

CDR3 DNA: TGCGCCAGCAGCCAAGGGTCAGACTCTGGGGCCAACGTCCTGACTTTC. This encodes CASSQGSDSGANVLTF. This chain uses TRBV4-1 with TRBJ2-6, with D unresolved. The CDR3 has 16 residues. CDR1 is MGHRA and CDR2 is YSYEKL in the germline V gene. The V and J ends lost 1 base and 0 bases respectively, with 7 bases between them.

This clone appeared once. This chain's CDR3 is CASSVSGSSYEQYF. CDR3 sequence (DNA): TGCGCCAGCAGTGTTAGCGGGAGCTCCTACGAGCAGTACTTC. The chain links TRBV10-1 to TRBJ2-7, with 9 bases that match TRBD2. The CDR3 sequence is 14 residues long. Losses at the gene ends were 4 bases for V and 0 bases for J; bases not matched to a gene: 1. The germline V gene encodes CDR1 WNHNN and CDR2 SYGVQD (reference sequence).